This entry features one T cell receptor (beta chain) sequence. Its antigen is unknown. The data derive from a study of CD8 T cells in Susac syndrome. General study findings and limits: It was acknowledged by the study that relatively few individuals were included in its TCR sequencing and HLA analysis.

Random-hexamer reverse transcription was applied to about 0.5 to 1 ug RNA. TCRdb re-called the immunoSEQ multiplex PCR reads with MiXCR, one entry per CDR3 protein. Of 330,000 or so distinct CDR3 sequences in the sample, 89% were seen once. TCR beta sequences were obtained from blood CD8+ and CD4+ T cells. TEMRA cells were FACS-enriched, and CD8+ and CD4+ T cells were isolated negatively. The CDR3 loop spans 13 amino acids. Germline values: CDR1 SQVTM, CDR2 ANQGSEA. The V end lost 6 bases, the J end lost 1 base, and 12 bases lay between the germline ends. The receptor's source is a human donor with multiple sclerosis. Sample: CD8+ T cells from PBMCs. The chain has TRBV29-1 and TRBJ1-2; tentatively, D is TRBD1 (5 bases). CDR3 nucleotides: TGCAGCGTGAGGACACCGGATAACTATGGCTACACCTTC. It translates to CSVRTPDNYGYTF.